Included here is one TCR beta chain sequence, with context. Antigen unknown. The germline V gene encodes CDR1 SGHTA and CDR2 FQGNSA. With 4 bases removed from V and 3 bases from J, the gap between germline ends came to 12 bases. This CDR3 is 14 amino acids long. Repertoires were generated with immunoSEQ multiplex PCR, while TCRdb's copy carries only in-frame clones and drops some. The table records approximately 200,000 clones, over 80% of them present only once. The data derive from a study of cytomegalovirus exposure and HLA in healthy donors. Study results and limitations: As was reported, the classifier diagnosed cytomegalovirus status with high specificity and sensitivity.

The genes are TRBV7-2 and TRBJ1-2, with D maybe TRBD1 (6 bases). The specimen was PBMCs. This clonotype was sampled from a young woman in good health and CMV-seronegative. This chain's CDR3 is CASSSQGTYYGYTF. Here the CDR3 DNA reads TGTGCCAGCAGCTCCCAGGGGACATACTATGGCTACACCTTC.